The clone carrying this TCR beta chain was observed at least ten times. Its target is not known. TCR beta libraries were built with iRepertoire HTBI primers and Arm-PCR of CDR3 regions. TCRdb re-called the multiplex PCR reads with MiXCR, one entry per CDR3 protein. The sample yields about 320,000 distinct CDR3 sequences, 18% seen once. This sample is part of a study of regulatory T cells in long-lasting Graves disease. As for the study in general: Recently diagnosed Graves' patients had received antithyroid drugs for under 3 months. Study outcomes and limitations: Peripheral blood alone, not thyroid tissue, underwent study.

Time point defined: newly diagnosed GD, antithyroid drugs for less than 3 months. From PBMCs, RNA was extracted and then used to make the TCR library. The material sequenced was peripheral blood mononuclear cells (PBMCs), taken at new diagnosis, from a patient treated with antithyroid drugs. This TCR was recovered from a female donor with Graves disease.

The CDR3 coding sequence is TGTGCCAGTATTGAAGGCGGGAGCGCAGATACGCAGTATTTT. It specifies CASIEGGSADTQYF. V gene TRBV19 combines with J gene TRBJ2-3; 7 positions agree with TRBD2. With 7 bases clipped from V and 4 bases from J, the junction kept 8 bases outside the gene matches. This CDR3 has 14 amino acids. The germline V gene encodes CDR1 LNHDA and CDR2 SQIVND (reference sequence).